One sample yielded the 25 T cell receptor beta chains listed below, sequenced in a study of blood T cell repertoires in COVID-19 (dated by TCRdb to 2020 to 2022). The library relied on the immunoSEQ multiplex PCR assay. The source is immuneACCESS, and TCRdb retained only in-frame sequences with V and J called. Part of the clones is not carried over; for the studies checked, unresolved V genes explain less than half of this, and the remainder is unexplained. This sample has roughly 70,000 clones in its table, and around 78% of those were observed once. The ten largest clones represent 15% to 18% of the sample. Sample: peripheral blood. All receptors derive from a human donor in a cohort sampled during active COVID-19.

CDR3 DNA sequence: TGTGCCAGCAATATGGGACAGGGAATAGAGACCCAGTACTTC. It specifies CASNMGQGIETQYF. The chain employs TRBV6-6 and TRBJ2-5; TRBD1 agrees at 9 bases. The V gene's germline CDR1 is MNHNY and CDR2 SVGAGI (reference sequence). Trimming removed 7 bases from V and 4 bases from J; junction bases left unmatched: 7. The CDR3 totals 14 residues.

The chain uses TRBV10-2 and TRBJ1-2, with 7 bases lining up with TRBD1. V lost 4 bases, J lost 5 bases, and 7 bases stayed unmatched. CDR1 is WSHSY and CDR2 is SAAADI in the germline V gene. This CDR3 contains 14 residues. CDR3 residues: CASSGDRRGYGYTF. CDR3 bases: TGCGCCAGCAGTGGGGACAGACGTGGATATGGCTACACCTTC.

This clone was counted a single time. The J gene is TRBJ1-2, the V gene TRBV5-5; TRBD1 agrees at 9 bases. In germline, CDR1 is SGHKS, CDR2 YYEKEE (reference sequence). The CDR3 is 14 amino acids. With V trimmed by 0 bases and J by 6 bases, 3 bases remained unmatched. CDR3 region: CASSLVGTGNGYTF. The DNA for the CDR3 is TGTGCCAGCAGCTTGGTAGGGACAGGGAATGGCTACACCTTC.

This chain uses TRBV5-8 with TRBJ1-5; possible D gene TRBD1, 6 bases. The CDR3 contains 14 residues. Germline lookup yields CDR1 SGHTS and CDR2 YDEGEE. Trimming removed 2 bases from V and 5 bases from J, with 11 bases in between. The DNA for the CDR3 is TGTGCCAGCAGCTTTAGGGGGTTAGATCAGCCCCAGCATTTT. Translated: CASSFRGLDQPQHF.

V and J are TRBV2 and TRBJ1-3, with D maybe TRBD1 (5 bases). CDR1 is SNHLY, CDR2 FYNNEI, per germline. The CDR3 has 16 amino acids. V was shortened by 6 bases and J by 0 bases, with 15 bases between the two germline ends. The CDR3 bases are TGTGCCAGCAGGAGGGGAGGAGGTGACTCTGGAAACACCATATATTTT. Translated, it gives CASRRGGGDSGNTIYF.

This rearrangement joins TRBV19 to TRBJ2-7; D gene uncertain. CDR3 length: 13 residues. CDR1 and CDR2 from the germline V gene are LNHDA and SQIVND (reference sequence). V was shortened by 1 base and J by 3 bases, with 7 bases between the two germline ends. The CDR3 loop reads CASSIGDNYEQYF. The CDR3 nucleotides read TGTGCCAGTAGTATAGGAGACAACTACGAGCAGTACTTC.

This chain connects TRBV29-1 to TRBJ2-2; TRBD1 aligns across 8 bases. J lost 5 bases, V lost 4 bases, and 9 bases had no gene match. The V gene's germline CDR1 is SQVTM and CDR2 ANQGSEA. The CDR3 contains 15 residues. Written as DNA, the CDR3 is TGCAGCGTTGTACAGGGGGGCCGGGGGACCGGGGAGCTGTTTTTT. Translated: CSVVQGGRGTGELFF.

The chain combines TRBV29-1 with TRBJ2-3; D perhaps matches TRBD2 (6 bases). Looked up from germline, CDR1 is SQVTM and CDR2 is ANQGSEA. The CDR3 extends over 19 amino acids. V gave up 0 bases and J gave up 1 base, with 23 bases separating them. CDR3 sequence reads: CSVEDLRRRGEVRTDTQYF. DNA for the CDR3: TGCAGCGTTGAAGATCTTAGGAGGAGGGGCGAGGTTCGCACAGATACGCAGTATTTT.

The CDR3 here is CASSYSTGGQYEQYF. CDR3 bases: TGTGCCAGCAGTTACTCGACAGGGGGCCAGTACGAGCAGTACTTC. This chain links TRBV6-2 or TRBV6-3 with TRBJ2-7; 10 bases fit TRBD1. CDR1 and CDR2 from the germline V gene are MNHEY and SVGEGT. The J segment lost 4 bases and the V segment lost 0 bases, leaving 3 bases of the junction unmatched. The CDR3 runs to 15 residues.

This clone was seen just once. This chain joins TRBV19 and TRBJ2-3; TRBD2 is a possible D gene (6 bases). Germline values: CDR1 LNHDA, CDR2 SQIVND (reference sequence). This CDR3 contains 11 residues. The V and J ends lost 8 bases and 8 bases respectively, with 11 bases between them. The CDR3 coding sequence is TGTGCCAGTGCTCGGGAGACTACGCAGTATTTT. Its translation: CASARETTQYF.

This chain connects TRBV29-1 to TRBJ2-7, with 8 bases identical to TRBD2. Looked up from germline, CDR1 is SQVTM and CDR2 is ANQGSEA. J lost 4 bases, V lost 0 bases, and 2 bases had no gene match. CDR3 length: 13 residues. CDR3 region: CSVEDRLAYEQYF. In DNA, the CDR3 is TGCAGCGTTGAAGACAGACTAGCGTACGAGCAGTACTTC.

The count of this clone is one. CDR3 DNA: TGTGCCAGCAGTGCGGACATATCTCCCTATGGCTACACCTTC. Translating gives CASSADISPYGYTF. The rearrangement links TRBV27 to TRBJ1-2; tentatively, D is TRBD1 (5 bases). CDR1 and CDR2 (germline): MNHEY, SMNVEV (reference sequence). The CDR3 is 14 residues long. The ends were cut back, 5 bases at V and 4 bases at J, with 14 bases in the middle.

This chain joins TRBV2 and TRBJ1-2; 8 bases map to TRBD1. The V segment lost 6 bases and the J segment 2 bases; nucleotides outside the gene matches: 8. The CDR3 loop spans 15 amino acids. Germline assignment: CDR1 SNHLY and CDR2 FYNNEI. The CDR3 DNA follows: TGTGCCAGCAGCGCCCGACAGGGGAGAAACTATGGCTACACCTTC. This encodes CASSARQGRNYGYTF.

Only a few counts were recorded for this clone. The CDR3 loop reads CAWSKEGRGVGKAFF. The CDR3 DNA is TGTGCCTGGAGTAAAGAGGGCAGGGGCGTGGGGAAAGCTTTCTTT. The V call is TRBV30, the J call TRBJ1-1, with D tentatively TRBD1 (6 bases). V was shortened by 2 bases and J by 9 bases, with 22 bases between the two germline ends. The CDR3 contains 15 residues. The germline V gene encodes CDR1 GTSNPN and CDR2 SVGIG (reference sequence).

This clone occurred many times. The chain joins TRBV25-1 to TRBJ1-6, with 8 bases identical to TRBD1. The length of the CDR3 is 14 residues. J was trimmed by 6 bases and V by 8 bases; bases with no gene match: 6. Germline V gene sequence: CDR1 MGHDK, CDR2 SYGVNS. CDR3 sequence (DNA): TGTGCCAGCGGGGGGACAGGCGGTAATTCACCCCTCCACTTT. Translated: CASGGTGGNSPLHF.

The chain couples TRBV19 to TRBJ1-5, with 8 bases aligning to TRBD1. With 6 bases clipped from V and 8 bases from J, the junction kept 12 bases outside the gene matches. The CDR3 is made up of 15 amino acids. The germline V gene has CDR1 LNHDA and CDR2 SQIVND (reference sequence). The CDR3 sequence: CASRGQAGANEPQHF. CDR3 DNA: TGTGCCAGTAGGGGACAGGCTGGGGCGAATGAGCCCCAGCATTTT.

This chain uses TRBV24-1 with TRBJ2-1; possibly TRBD1 for D (5 bases). V was cut by 2 bases and J by 8 bases, with 12 bases left in between. Germline CDR1 reads KGHDR; CDR2 reads SFDVKD. The CDR3 runs to 14 residues. DNA of the CDR3: TGTGCCACCAGTGATTCTCAGGGCTCGGATGAGCAGTTCTTC. This encodes CATSDSQGSDEQFF.

This clone is a singleton in its sample. This rearrangement joins TRBV5-1 to TRBJ2-5, with D possibly TRBD2 on 6 matching bases. Germline V gives CDR1 SGHRS, CDR2 YFSETQ. V lost 4 bases and J 5 bases, leaving 21 bases between the germline ends. CDR3 length equals 16 residues. CDR3 DNA: TGCGCCAGCAGCCCTCCCAGTGCTAGCGCAACGGAGACCCAGTACTTC. This gives the protein CASSPPSASATETQYF. The whole variable domain, filled in from reference TRBV5-1 and TRBJ2-5, reads KAGVTQTPRYLIKTRGQQVTLSCSPISGHRSVSWYQQTPGQGLQFLFEYFSETQRNKGNFPGRFSGRQFSNSRSEMNVSTLELGDSALYLCASSPPSASATETQYFGPGTRLLVL.

The chain combines TRBV28 with TRBJ2-7; 9 nucleotides align to TRBD1. Germline assignment: CDR1 MDHEN and CDR2 SYDVKM. The CDR3 extends over 15 amino acids. Losses at the gene ends were 1 base for V and 3 bases for J; bases not matched to a gene: 4. The CDR3: CASSLSGQGIYEQYF. The CDR3 DNA is TGTGCCAGCAGTTTATCGGGACAGGGCATCTACGAGCAGTACTTC.

The V and J genes are TRBV4-1 and TRBJ2-7, with D possibly TRBD1 on 6 matching bases. Germline values: CDR1 MGHRA, CDR2 YSYEKL. The V and J ends lost 4 bases and 6 bases respectively, with 19 bases between them. This CDR3 contains 15 residues. CDR3: CASSRSGTNPSEQYF. The CDR3 nucleotides are TGCGCCAGCAGCCGCTCCGGGACAAATCCTTCCGAGCAGTACTTC.

J is TRBJ2-7 and V is TRBV7-9; 10 nucleotides agree with TRBD2. The CDR3 extends over 15 amino acids. Trimming cost V 1 base and J 5 bases; bases outside gene matches: 5. In germline, CDR1 is SEHNR, CDR2 FQNEAQ (reference sequence). The CDR3 DNA reads as TGTGCCAGCAGCTTAGGGGGGCTAGCGGGAGACGAGCAGTACTTC. It encodes CASSLGGLAGDEQYF.

The V and J genes are TRBV13 and TRBJ2-7; 7 bases fit TRBD2. This CDR3 has 17 amino acids. Per the germline V gene, CDR1 is PRHDT and CDR2 is FYEKMQ (reference sequence). The trim removed 0 bases at V and 0 bases at J, leaving 8 bases unmatched. The CDR3, as DNA: TGTGCCAGCAGCTTAGGCGGCACCGGGAGGTTCTCCTACGAGCAGTACTTC. Residues: CASSLGGTGRFSYEQYF.

The chain employs TRBV3-1 (or the pseudogene TRBV3-2) and TRBJ1-5, with D possibly TRBD1 on 6 matching bases. Looked up from germline, CDR1 is LGHDT and CDR2 is YNNKEL (reference sequence). The length of the CDR3 is 16 residues. Trimming took off 1 base at V and 6 bases at J, with 16 bases between the two ends. The CDR3 sequence: CASSQGVRGESQPQHF. CDR3 nucleotides: TGTGCCAGCAGCCAAGGGGTCAGGGGAGAGAGTCAGCCCCAGCATTTT.

This clone was observed a single time. The rearrangement links TRBV30 to TRBJ2-3, with 8 bases fitting TRBD1. The CDR3 is made up of 12 amino acids. Per germline, CDR1 GTSNPN and CDR2 SVGIG (reference sequence). This CDR3 reads CAQDRDEDTQYF. CDR3 nucleotide sequence: TGTGCTCAGGACAGGGATGAAGATACGCAGTATTTT.

This clone was observed a few times. The chain combines TRBV5-1 with TRBJ2-7; D gene unclear. V was trimmed by 3 bases and J by 1 base, leaving 2 bases between them. From germline, CDR1 is SGHRS and CDR2 YFSETQ. The CDR3 has 11 residues. The CDR3 bases are TGCGCCAGCAGCTCGTCCTACGAGCAGTACTTC. This gives the protein CASSSSYEQYF.